This T cell receptor (beta chain) emerged from a study of T cells in localized non-small cell lung cancer. Measured with immunoSEQ multiplex PCR; TCRdb has only the in-frame clones, and not every one. The table records approximately 83,000 clones, approximately 91% of them present only once. To note about this clone: The antigen remains undetermined.

Overall study results and limits: Because only a single region of the tumor was sequenced, heterogeneity remains possible. In adjacent lung, a median around 57 of the top 100 tumor clones were found. Density of T cells in blood, when higher, went with longer overall survival. Uninvolved adjacent lung had the highest recorded T cell clonality, with tumor below it.

Germline trimming cut 8 bases from V and 1 base from J; bases unmatched to any gene: 10. Germline loops: CDR1 LNHDA, CDR2 SQIVND (reference sequence). This CDR3 has 15 amino acids. Sample: PBMCs, taken before any cancer treatment. This sequence was found in a woman aged 35 to 70 with stage II squamous cell lung carcinoma. The genes are TRBV19 and TRBJ1-1; 7 nucleotides align to TRBD1. Here the CDR3 reads CASRTGDRQNTEAFF. The CDR3 region has the DNA TGTGCCAGTCGAACCGGGGACAGACAGAACACTGAAGCTTTCTTT.